These T cell receptor beta chains were read from a single sample in a study of blood T cell repertoires in COVID-19. The method was immunoSEQ multiplex PCR; TCRdb's version includes in-frame clones alone and lacks a portion of them. The table includes approximately 150,000 clones, roughly 80% detected once. Specimen: PBMCs or T cells enriched from blood (not recorded which). All receptors derive from a woman in her 40s who had recovered from COVID-19. The CDR3 runs from the conserved cysteine through the conserved F or W. The order of the fields is J gene, clone size, V gene, D gene, CDR3 DNA, CDR3 protein. A D gene is named only where the DNA matches it firmly. Clone size, where shown, is once, few, many, or a class for clones that have expanded.

TRBJ2-7 | - | TRBV6-2/TRBV6-3 | - | TGTGCCAGCAGTTACTCACGCGACGAGCAGTACTTC | CASSYSRDEQYF
TRBJ2-1 | few | TRBV19 | - | TGTGCCAGTAGACCCGGAAAACAGTATGAGCAGTTCTTC | CASRPGKQYEQFF
TRBJ1-6 | - | TRBV19 | TRBD1 | TGTGCCAGTAGTATGGGGACAGCTAATTCACCCCTCCACTTT | CASSMGTANSPLHF
TRBJ2-6 | - | TRBV9 | TRBD1 | TGTGCCAGCAGCGACCACTTAGGGGGCACAGATGGGGCCAACGTCCTGACTTTC | CASSDHLGGTDGANVLTF
TRBJ1-3 | - | TRBV18 | - | TGTGCCAGCTCACGGTCCCATGGGCAGGACTCTGGAAACACCATATATTTT | CASSRSHGQDSGNTIYF
TRBJ2-5 | - | TRBV4-1 | TRBD1 | TGCGCCAGCAGCCAAGATCTCCTAGTTCCAGGGACAGCAGGAGTAGAGACCCAGTACTTC | CASSQDLLVPGTAGVETQYF
TRBJ2-7 | - | TRBV9 | TRBD2 | TGTGCCAGCAGCCCTAGCGGGGGAATGTCCTACGAGCAGTACTTC | CASSPSGGMSYEQYF
TRBJ1-2 | - | TRBV3-1/TRBV3-2 | TRBD1 | TGTGCCAGCAGCCGGACAGGGAAGGGCTATGGCTACACCTTC | CASSRTGKGYGYTF
TRBJ2-1 | - | TRBV27 | - | TGTGCCAGCAGTTTTCTAGGGGCCGGCAATGAGCAGTTCTTC | CASSFLGAGNEQFF
TRBJ2-5 | - | TRBV7-8 | TRBD1 | TGTGCCAGCAGCTTAATTCAGGACAGGGGGCTGGAGGAGACCCAGTACTTC | CASSLIQDRGLEETQYF
TRBJ1-1 | - | TRBV27 | - | TGTGCCAGCAGCCCCCAGACAGTCTCTTTGTGGCACACTGAAGCTTTCTTT | CASSPQTVSLWHTEAFF
TRBJ1-5 | - | TRBV10-3 | TRBD1 | TGTGCCATCAGTGAGTCTTGGCAGGGGGCAAATCAGCCCCAGCATTTT | CAISESWQGANQPQHF
TRBJ1-1 | - | TRBV10-2 | - | TGCGCCAGCAGTGTGGCAGGGAAGAACACTGAAGCTTTCTTT | CASSVAGKNTEAFF
TRBJ2-2 | - | TRBV7-3 | TRBD2 | TGTGCCAGCAGGACTAGCGGGACCGGGGAGCTGTTTTTT | CASRTSGTGELFF
TRBJ2-5 | - | TRBV2 | TRBD1 | TGTGCCAGCAGTGATGGGGACAGGGGGCCCGGGACCCAGTACTTC | CASSDGDRGPGTQYF
TRBJ2-1 | - | TRBV13 | - | TGTGCCAGCAGCGACTCCGGGACAAGGAAATTTAATGAGCAGTTCTTC | CASSDSGTRKFNEQFF
TRBJ1-1 | - | TRBV7-9 | - | TGTGCCAGCACGGAGTACACTGAAGCTTTCTTT | CASTEYTEAFF
TRBJ1-2 | - | TRBV3-1/TRBV3-2 | - | TGTGCCAGCAGCCAGTATCGGGAGGGGTACTATGGCTACACCTTC | CASSQYREGYYGYTF
TRBJ2-7 | - | TRBV4-1 | - | TGCGCCAGCAGCCAAGTCGGAGGGGTCGCCTACGAGCAGTACTTC | CASSQVGGVAYEQYF
TRBJ2-2 | - | TRBV6-5 | - | TGTGCCAGCAGTTACGCACTAGCTGACACCGGGGAGCTGTTTTTT | CASSYALADTGELFF
TRBJ2-3 | - | TRBV9 | TRBD2 | TGTGCCAGCAGCGTAGTATGGGGGGGAGATACGCAGTATTTT | CASSVVWGGDTQYF
TRBJ2-1 | - | TRBV7-6 | TRBD1 | TGTGCCAGCAGCTTAGAATTGGACAGGGGTAGCTACAATGAGCAGTTCTTC | CASSLELDRGSYNEQFF